Each of the 18 T cell receptor beta chains below was sequenced from the same sample in a study of OX40 agonist ivuxolimab in advanced cancers. Sequencing used immunoSEQ multiplex PCR; TCRdb keeps in-frame clones, though not all of them. Among 35,000 to 40,000 clones listed, roughly 82% were seen once. Source: CD4+ or CD8+ T cells sorted from blood, taken in a trial of the OX40 agonist ivuxolimab. Every receptor here comes from an adult with an advanced solid tumor such as melanoma, head and neck, liver or kidney cancer.

V usage is TRBV11-2 and J usage is TRBJ2-5; 14 bases line up with TRBD2. CDR3 length: 17 amino acids. V trimming: 1 base; J trimming: 5 bases; junction bases outside the gene matches: 6. Germline V lookup: CDR1 SGHAT, CDR2 FQNNGV. As DNA, the CDR3 is TGTGCCAGCAGCTTAGGACTAGCGGGGGGGTCAACGGAGACCCAGTACTTC. Amino acid sequence: CASSLGLAGGSTETQYF.

V gene TRBV10-3 combines with J gene TRBJ2-2, with D maybe TRBD1 (8 bases). CDR1 and CDR2 (germline): ENHRY, SYGVKD. Trimming stripped 5 bases from V and 3 bases from J, with 13 bases between. The CDR3 covers 15 residues. For the CDR3, the DNA is TGTGCCATCAGTACAGGGGGGGCGGACACCGGGGAGCTGTTTTTT. This codes for CAISTGGADTGELFF.

As regards this clone: The same CDR3 arises from other DNA sequences in this sample as well. The rearrangement joins TRBV11-2 to TRBJ2-1, with a tentative D call TRBD2 (6 bases). The CDR3 is 16 residues long. Germline V gene data show CDR1 as SGHAT and CDR2 as FQNNGV. Trimming removed 4 bases from V and 6 bases from J, with 19 bases in between. The CDR3 spells CASSSGTSAYGNEQFF. DNA of the CDR3: TGTGCCAGCAGCTCCGGGACTTCCGCGTACGGCAATGAGCAGTTCTTC.

The gene calls are TRBV7-2 and TRBJ2-1; 15 nucleotides match TRBD2. Germline CDR1 reads SGHTA; CDR2 reads FQGNSA. The CDR3 loop spans 15 amino acids. V lost 8 bases, J lost 7 bases, and 6 bases stayed unmatched. The CDR3 loop is CASGKGLAGGNEQFF. For the CDR3, the DNA is TGTGCCAGCGGGAAGGGACTAGCGGGGGGTAATGAGCAGTTCTTC. Combining the CDR3 with reference TRBV7-2 and TRBJ2-1 gives the whole variable domain GAGVSQSPSNKVTEKGKDVELRCDPISGHTALYWYRQSLGQGLEFLIYFQGNSAPDKSGLPSDRFSAERTGGSVSTLTIQRTQQEDSAVYLCASGKGLAGGNEQFFGPGTRLTVL.

The chain has TRBV5-1 and TRBJ2-5, with TRBD1 identical over 10 bases. Losses at the gene ends were 4 bases for V and 4 bases for J; bases not matched to a gene: 7. The CDR3 has 15 residues. From germline, CDR1 is SGHRS and CDR2 YFSETQ. The CDR3 DNA reads TGCGCCAGCAGCCCGGACAGGGGGGTATCAGAGACCCAGTACTTC. It translates to CASSPDRGVSETQYF.

The chain uses TRBV7-6 and TRBJ2-7; D tentatively reads TRBD1 or TRBD2 (6 bases each). Trimming took off 4 bases at V and 2 bases at J, with 15 bases between the two ends. CDR1 is SGHVS, CDR2 FNYEAQ, per germline. The CDR3 is 15 residues long. The CDR3 here is CASSYQGRSTYEQYF. Written as DNA, the CDR3 is TGTGCCAGCAGCTACCAGGGGAGGAGCACCTACGAGCAGTACTTC. Full variable domain (missing parts from reference TRBV7-6 and TRBJ2-7): GAGVSQSPRYKVTKRGQDVALRCDPISGHVSLYWYRQALGQGPEFLTYFNYEAQQDKSGLPNDRFSAERPEGSISTLTIQRTEQRDSAMYRCASSYQGRSTYEQYFGPGTRLTVT.

The V and J genes are TRBV7-6 and TRBJ1-1; 8 bases align to TRBD1. The germline V gene encodes CDR1 SGHVS and CDR2 FNYEAQ. CDR3 length equals 14 residues. V was clipped by 4 bases and J by 5 bases; unmatched bases: 6. CDR3 DNA: TGTGCCAGCAGCTCCCAGGGGGCGAGTACTGAAGCTTTCTTT. It specifies CASSSQGASTEAFF.

The rearrangement joins TRBV4-1 to TRBJ2-7; the match to TRBD1 covers 8 bases. This CDR3 is built from 18 residues. Germline V lookup: CDR1 MGHRA, CDR2 YSYEKL. The trim removed 0 bases at V and 3 bases at J, leaving 13 bases unmatched. The CDR3 reads CASSQDRGFGQGGYEQYF. The CDR3 DNA reads as TGCGCCAGCAGCCAAGATAGAGGGTTCGGACAGGGAGGCTACGAGCAGTACTTC.

This clone has a handful of counts. The chain joins TRBV6-5 to TRBJ1-3; 7 bases line up with TRBD1. Trimming at V came to 5 bases and at J to 2 bases, leaving 6 bases not matched to a gene. There are 15 residues in the CDR3. Germline V gene lookup returns CDR1 MNHEY and CDR2 SVGAGI. The CDR3 protein is CASSPEGATGNTIYF. CDR3 coding DNA: TGTGCCAGCAGTCCCGAGGGGGCGACTGGAAACACCATATATTTT.

This chain links TRBV7-2 with TRBJ2-7, with 9 bases matching TRBD1. Trimming at V came to 6 bases and at J to 5 bases, leaving 14 bases not matched to a gene. The germline V gene encodes CDR1 SGHTA and CDR2 FQGNSA. The CDR3 length is 16 residues. The CDR3 loop reads CASSSNRGPANNEQYF. The CDR3 region has the DNA TGTGCCAGCAGTTCGAACAGGGGGCCGGCAAACAACGAGCAGTACTTC.

This clone showed up just once. The chain couples TRBV6-4 to TRBJ1-2; D not resolved. CDR3 length: 16 amino acids. Per the germline V gene, CDR1 is MRHNA and CDR2 is SNTAGT. V gave up 6 bases and J gave up 3 bases, with 20 bases separating them. The CDR3: CASSPGTQNPYYGYTF. CDR3 DNA sequence: TGTGCCAGCAGCCCAGGAACACAAAATCCTTACTATGGCTACACCTTC.

V and J are TRBV9 and TRBJ1-1; no clear D gene. The CDR3 runs to 14 residues. Germline V lookup: CDR1 SGDLS, CDR2 YYNGEE. Trimming removed 1 base from V and 4 bases from J, with 11 bases in between. In DNA form, the CDR3 reads TGTGCCAGCAGCGTAAGGGCCGAGAGCACTGAAGCTTTCTTT. Translation gives CASSVRAESTEAFF.

This chain links TRBV6-1 with TRBJ1-1, with D perhaps TRBD1 (6 bases). Germline values: CDR1 MNHNS, CDR2 SASEGT. Trimming pared 4 bases from V and 2 bases from J, leaving 14 bases between. CDR3 length: 15 residues. CDR3 protein: CASSGQNRANTEAFF. CDR3 nucleotides: TGTGCCAGCAGTGGACAGAACAGGGCCAACACTGAAGCTTTCTTT.

This clone was seen a few times. This chain links TRBV6-6 with TRBJ1-1; 10 bases align to TRBD1. Germline V lookup: CDR1 MNHNY, CDR2 SVGAGI (reference sequence). With 6 bases clipped from V and 6 bases from J, the junction kept 4 bases outside the gene matches. There are 13 residues in the CDR3. CDR3 bases: TGTGCCAGCAGGGACAGGGGGGAGCCTGAAGCTTTCTTT. Translation: CASRDRGEPEAFF.

This clone has a single count. The V call is TRBV19, the J call TRBJ2-2; perhaps TRBD2 as D (5 bases). The V gene's germline CDR1 is LNHDA and CDR2 SQIVND (reference sequence). The V end was cut by 2 bases, the J end by 3 bases, with 7 bases between. This CDR3 is 14 amino acids long. The CDR3 DNA reads as TGTGCCAGTAGTATATACGGGGACACCGGGGAGCTGTTTTTT. It translates to CASSIYGDTGELFF.

The table lists this clone with a count of one. The chain employs TRBV19 and TRBJ1-2; D gene unclear. V dropped 3 bases and J dropped 8 bases, with 22 bases sitting between them. Germline V gives CDR1 LNHDA, CDR2 SQIVND (reference sequence). The CDR3 sequence is 16 residues long. CDR3 nucleotides: TGTGCCAGTAGTATTCCCGGAGGCGCCCCCACAAAAGGCTACACCTTC. It yields the protein CASSIPGGAPTKGYTF.

V is TRBV4-1 and J is TRBJ2-2; either TRBD1 or TRBD2 may fit D (5 bases each). The CDR3 has 14 residues. The V gene lost 4 bases and the J gene lost 4 bases, with 10 bases spanning the gap. Germline CDR1 and CDR2: MGHRA and YSYEKL. CDR3 nucleotides: TGCGCCAGCAGCCCCACGGGGCTCACCGGGGAGCTGTTTTTT. Protein sequence: CASSPTGLTGELFF.

The gene calls are TRBV30 and TRBJ1-1, with a possible D match to TRBD1 (6 bases). Per germline, CDR1 GTSNPN and CDR2 SVGIG (reference sequence). With 0 bases removed from V and 5 bases from J, the gap between germline ends came to 10 bases. The CDR3 runs to 13 residues. The CDR3 loop is CAWSVQGRTEAFF. CDR3 nucleotide sequence: TGTGCCTGGAGTGTACAGGGAAGGACTGAAGCTTTCTTT.